Following are 23 T cell receptor beta chains from one sample sequenced in a study of early T cells in non-severe SARS-CoV-2 infection. Using its own MiXCR run on the 5' RACE reads, TCRdb lists one record per CDR3 protein. This table has approximately 60,000 distinct CDR3 sequences, around 12% appearing once. The sample taken for sequencing was whole blood. The receptors were sampled from an adult who was a healthcare worker with PCR-confirmed SARS-CoV-2 infection or an uninfected control (not recorded which).

This clonotype has a count of ten or more. The chain carries TRBV18 and TRBJ2-1, with 7 bases fitting TRBD2. The junction had 12 bases not matched to a gene; V was cut back by 3 bases and J by 13 bases. This CDR3 is built from 14 residues. Germline V gives CDR1 KGHSH, CDR2 LQKENI. CDR3 in amino acids: CASSPSSDSGYQFF. DNA of the CDR3: TGTGCCAGCTCACCCTCGTCCGATAGCGGGTACCAGTTCTTC.

This chain links TRBV20-1 with TRBJ2-7; a possible D gene is TRBD1 (6 bases). CDR1 is DFQATT and CDR2 is SNEGSKA in the germline V gene (reference sequence). Trimming removed 6 bases from V and 3 bases from J, with 12 bases in between. The CDR3 contains 12 residues. CDR3 sequence reads: CSARTAFYEQYF. CDR3 nucleotides: TGCAGTGCCAGGACAGCTTTCTACGAGCAGTACTTC.

This clonotype was detected ten times or more. The chain recombines TRBV7-2 with TRBJ2-7; either TRBD1 or TRBD2 may supply D (5 bases each). V was pared by 1 base and J by 0 bases, with 13 bases between. Germline V CDR1 and CDR2: SGHTA, FQGNSA. There are 16 residues in the CDR3. The CDR3 nucleotides read TGTGCCAGCAGCTTAGTCGGGGACCCAAGCTCCTACGAGCAGTACTTC. It encodes CASSLVGDPSSYEQYF.

The J gene is TRBJ2-7, the V gene TRBV12-3 or TRBV12-4; D might be TRBD2 (6 bases). Deletions cut 5 bases from V and 5 bases from J, with 13 bases between. This CDR3 is built from 13 residues. Here the CDR3 reads CASSPRGTHEQYF. DNA for the CDR3: TGTGCCAGCAGTCCCCGGGGGACTCACGAGCAGTACTTC.

The J gene is TRBJ2-1, the V gene TRBV5-1; 8 bases fit TRBD1. Trimming took 2 bases from V and 5 from J; bases not matched to a gene: 3. The CDR3 loop spans 14 amino acids. Germline V gene data show CDR1 as SGHRS and CDR2 as YFSETQ. The CDR3 DNA follows: TGCGCCAGCAGCTTTCCGGACAGGGACAATGAGCAGTTCTTC. Translation: CASSFPDRDNEQFF.

This clonotype was counted at least ten times. This chain joins TRBV29-1 and TRBJ1-3, with D hard to call. Germline V gene lookup returns CDR1 SQVTM and CDR2 ANQGSEA. Trimming shortened V by 1 base and J by 2 bases, and 9 bases separated the two germline ends. The CDR3 is 14 residues long. The CDR3: CSVEGGTAGNTIYF. The CDR3 DNA reads TGCAGCGTTGAAGGGGGTACGGCTGGAAACACCATATATTTT.

The CDR3 protein is CASSVGELASWEQFF. CDR3 sequence (DNA): TGTGCCAGCAGCGTTGGAGAACTGGCTTCGTGGGAGCAGTTCTTC. The chain has TRBV9 and TRBJ2-1; D unclear. V shed 2 bases and J shed 10 bases, with 19 bases lying between them. This CDR3 contains 15 residues. CDR1 and CDR2 from the germline V gene are SGDLS and YYNGEE.

This clonotype has at least ten counts. This sequence joins TRBV7-9 and TRBJ2-2, with unresolved D. Deletions cut 4 bases from V and 7 bases from J, with 16 bases between. Germline CDR1 and CDR2: SEHNR and FQNEAQ (reference sequence). The CDR3 totals 15 residues. As DNA, the CDR3 is TGTGCCAGCAGCTACTCTCGAGGCAATGGCGGGGAGCTGTTTTTT. It encodes CASSYSRGNGGELFF.

This clonotype was detected ten times or more. The chain carries TRBV18 and TRBJ1-3; D uncertain. This CDR3 is 17 amino acids long. V dropped 1 base and J dropped 0 bases, with 13 bases sitting between them. CDR1 and CDR2 (germline): KGHSH, LQKENI. CDR3 loop: CASSPQEGSRSGNTIYF. DNA for the CDR3: TGTGCCAGCTCACCACAGGAGGGATCCCGCTCTGGAAACACCATATATTTT.

The chain has TRBV12-5 and TRBJ1-3; D gene unclear. The CDR3 extends over 15 amino acids. Trimming removed 0 bases at V and 0 bases at J, with 6 bases between. Germline CDR1 is LGHNT and CDR2 is FRNRAP. The CDR3 DNA follows: TGTGCTAGTGGTTTGGTACTCTCCTCTGGAAACACCATATATTTT. This sequence encodes CASGLVLSSGNTIYF.

In its sample, this clonotype was seen many times. The gene calls are TRBV5-1 and TRBJ1-6, with D hard to call. Germline assignment: CDR1 SGHRS and CDR2 YFSETQ. The CDR3 has 14 residues. The germline V and J ends were trimmed by 3 bases and 7 bases, with 11 bases remaining between them. The CDR3 is CASSSDTTNSPLHF. CDR3 in DNA: TGCGCCAGCAGCTCAGACACCACGAATTCACCCCTCCACTTT. Combining the CDR3 with reference TRBV5-1 and TRBJ1-6 gives the whole variable domain KAGVTQTPRYLIKTRGQQVTLSCSPISGHRSVSWYQQTPGQGLQFLFEYFSETQRNKGNFPGRFSGRQFSNSRSEMNVSTLELGDSALYLCASSSDTTNSPLHFGNGTRLTVT.

This clonotype was observed many times. V gene TRBV20-1 combines with J gene TRBJ1-1; possibly TRBD1 for D (6 bases). The CDR3 length is 12 residues. V was trimmed by 4 bases and J by 4 bases, leaving 10 bases between them. Germline V lookup: CDR1 DFQATT, CDR2 SNEGSKA (reference sequence). The CDR3 sequence: CSATGAGTEAFF. CDR3 DNA: TGCAGTGCTACAGGGGCGGGCACTGAAGCTTTCTTT.

J is TRBJ1-2 and V is TRBV2; D gene uncertain. Germline-derived CDR1 and CDR2 are SNHLY and FYNNEI. This CDR3 region has 12 residues. The V end lost 6 bases, the J end lost 4 bases, and 9 bases lay between the germline ends. The CDR3 is CASSHPGYGYTF. As DNA, the CDR3 is TGTGCCAGCAGCCATCCGGGCTATGGCTACACCTTC.

This chain links TRBV10-3 with TRBJ2-5; tentatively, D is TRBD2 (5 bases). This CDR3 has 14 residues. V shed 4 bases and J shed 3 bases, with 12 bases lying between them. From germline, CDR1 is ENHRY and CDR2 SYGVKD. CDR3 protein: CAISAPTREETQYF. Here the CDR3 DNA reads TGTGCCATCAGTGCCCCTACGAGGGAAGAGACCCAGTACTTC.

This chain joins TRBV20-1 and TRBJ2-4; D is uncertain. V lost 3 bases to trimming and J lost 7 bases, with 10 bases between them. Germline CDR1 is DFQATT and CDR2 is SNEGSKA (reference sequence). This CDR3 contains 12 residues. The chain's CDR3 is CSASSVFNIQYF. The CDR3 coding sequence is TGCAGTGCTAGCTCAGTTTTTAACATTCAGTACTTC.

This clonotype came up many times. The chain recombines TRBV6-4 with TRBJ2-6; the D is unclear. Germline assignment: CDR1 MRHNA and CDR2 SNTAGT. With 0 bases removed from V and 1 base from J, the gap between germline ends came to 7 bases. The length of the CDR3 is 16 residues. This CDR3 is CASSDSSASGANVLTF. CDR3 DNA sequence: TGTGCCAGCAGTGACTCGTCCGCTTCTGGGGCCAACGTCCTGACTTTC.

This clonotype was observed at least ten times. The genes are TRBV18 and TRBJ2-3; 9 positions match TRBD2. The CDR3 is made up of 15 amino acids. Germline CDR1 reads KGHSH; CDR2 reads LQKENI. The junction had 6 bases not matched to a gene; V was cut back by 3 bases and J by 5 bases. CDR3 bases: TGTGCCAGCTCACCGTCCCTAGCGGGGCTAGATACGCAGTATTTT. Translated, it gives CASSPSLAGLDTQYF.

This clonotype came up a few times. This chain connects TRBV10-3 to TRBJ2-5; TRBD1 matches at 8 bases. V was clipped by 6 bases and J by 2 bases; unmatched bases: 5. This CDR3 spans 14 amino acids. CDR1 is ENHRY, CDR2 SYGVKD, per germline. This chain's CDR3 is CAIRTGEAQETQYF. The CDR3, as DNA: TGTGCCATCAGGACAGGGGAGGCGCAAGAGACCCAGTACTTC.

V usage is TRBV9 and J usage is TRBJ2-1; the D is unclear. Trimming pared 0 bases from V and 7 bases from J, leaving 11 bases between. This CDR3 is 14 amino acids long. Germline V CDR1 and CDR2: SGDLS, YYNGEE. CDR3 region: CASSVEEVRNEQFF. Here the CDR3 DNA reads TGTGCCAGCAGCGTAGAGGAAGTGCGGAATGAGCAGTTCTTC. The entire variable domain, with the rest obtained from reference TRBV9 and TRBJ2-1, is as follows: DSGVTQTPKHLITATGQRVTLRCSPRSGDLSVYWYQQSLDQGLQFLIQYYNGEERAKGNILERFSAQQFPDLHSELNLSSLELGDSALYFCASSVEEVRNEQFFGPGTRLTVL.

The chain has TRBV3-1 and TRBJ1-1; D gene uncertain. The germline V gene has CDR1 LGHDT and CDR2 YNNKEL (reference sequence). The CDR3 extends over 13 amino acids. Trimming stripped 0 bases from V and 8 bases from J, with 10 bases between. As DNA, the CDR3 is TGTGCCAGCAGCCAAGAGACGGGGAGGGAAGCTTTCTTT. Its protein is CASSQETGREAFF.

At least ten counts were recorded for this clonotype. The chain couples TRBV6-4 to TRBJ2-5; 7 nucleotides align to TRBD1. J was trimmed by 1 base and V by 2 bases; bases with no gene match: 4. The CDR3 is 15 residues long. Germline-derived CDR1 and CDR2 are MRHNA and SNTAGT. The CDR3 sequence is CASSDVPGGQETQYF. The CDR3 coding sequence is TGTGCCAGCAGTGACGTACCAGGGGGCCAAGAGACCCAGTACTTC.

Regarding this clonotype: A much larger clone lies one base from this, so it may be a read error. This rearrangement joins TRBV20-1 to TRBJ1-4; TRBD1 agrees at 7 bases. Germline CDR1 DFQATT, CDR2 SNEGSKA (reference sequence). The CDR3 runs 13 residues. In nucleotides, the CDR3 is TGCAGTACTAGAGGGGGCGGAGGTGAAAAACTGTTTTTT. Translation gives CSTRGGGGEKLFF.

The chain links TRBV6-1 to TRBJ1-2; possible D gene TRBD1, 5 bases. Germline-derived CDR1 and CDR2 are MNHNS and SASEGT. V dropped 4 bases and J dropped 9 bases, with 12 bases sitting between them. The CDR3 totals 12 residues. For the CDR3, the DNA is TGTGCCAGCAGTGTTCAGGGCGGAAGCTACACCTTC. Amino acids: CASSVQGGSYTF.